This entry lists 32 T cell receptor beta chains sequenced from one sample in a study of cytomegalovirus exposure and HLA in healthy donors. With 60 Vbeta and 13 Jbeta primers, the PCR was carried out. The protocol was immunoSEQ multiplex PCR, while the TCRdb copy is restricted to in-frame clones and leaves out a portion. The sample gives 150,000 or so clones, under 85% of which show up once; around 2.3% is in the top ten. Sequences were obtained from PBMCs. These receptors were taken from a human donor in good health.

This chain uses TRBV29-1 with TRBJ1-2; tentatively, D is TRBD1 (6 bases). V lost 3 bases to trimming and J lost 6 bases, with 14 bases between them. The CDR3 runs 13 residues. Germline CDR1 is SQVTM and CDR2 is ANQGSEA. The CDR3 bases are TGCAGCGTTGAGAGTGGGGGGGGCCATGGCTACACCTTC. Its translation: CSVESGGGHGYTF.

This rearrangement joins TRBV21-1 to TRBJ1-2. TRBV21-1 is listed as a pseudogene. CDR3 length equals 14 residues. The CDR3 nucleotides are TGTGCCAGCAGGGGTAGGGAGTTAACTTGGGGCTACACCTTC. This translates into CASRGRELTWGYTF.

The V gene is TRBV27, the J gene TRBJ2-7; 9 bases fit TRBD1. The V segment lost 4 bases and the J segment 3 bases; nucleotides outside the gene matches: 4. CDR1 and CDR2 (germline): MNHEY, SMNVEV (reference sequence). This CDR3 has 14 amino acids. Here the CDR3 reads CASSSQDRGYEQYF. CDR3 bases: TGTGCCAGCAGTTCTCAGGACAGGGGCTACGAGCAGTACTTC.

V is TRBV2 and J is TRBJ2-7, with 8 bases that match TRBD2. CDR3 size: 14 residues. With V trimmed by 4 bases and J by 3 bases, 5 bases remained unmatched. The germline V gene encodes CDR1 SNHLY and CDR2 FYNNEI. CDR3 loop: CASSVRGAVYEQYF. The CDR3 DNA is TGTGCCAGCAGTGTGCGGGGGGCAGTCTACGAGCAGTACTTC. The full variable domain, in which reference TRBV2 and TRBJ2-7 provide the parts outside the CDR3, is EPEVTQTPSHQVTQMGQEVILRCVPISNHLYFYWYRQILGQKVEFLVSFYNNEISEKSEIFDDQFSVERPDGSNFTLKIRSTKLEDSAMYFCASSVRGAVYEQYFGPGTRLTVT.

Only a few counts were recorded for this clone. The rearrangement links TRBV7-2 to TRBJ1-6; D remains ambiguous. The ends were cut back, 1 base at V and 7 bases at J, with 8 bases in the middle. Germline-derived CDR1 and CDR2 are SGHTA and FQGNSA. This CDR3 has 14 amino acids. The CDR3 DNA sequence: TGTGCCAGCAGCTTAGTGGCAGTCAATTCACCCCTCCACTTT. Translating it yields CASSLVAVNSPLHF.

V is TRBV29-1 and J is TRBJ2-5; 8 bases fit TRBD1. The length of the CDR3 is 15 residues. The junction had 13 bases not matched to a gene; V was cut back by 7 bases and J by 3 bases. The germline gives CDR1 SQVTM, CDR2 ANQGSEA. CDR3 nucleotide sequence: TGCAGCGCCGGGGCCGGGACAGGAGCGAAAGAGACCCAGTACTTC. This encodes CSAGAGTGAKETQYF.

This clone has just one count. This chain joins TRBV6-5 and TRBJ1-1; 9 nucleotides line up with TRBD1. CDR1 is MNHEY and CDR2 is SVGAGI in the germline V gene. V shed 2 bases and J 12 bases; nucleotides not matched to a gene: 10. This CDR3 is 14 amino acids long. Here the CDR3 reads CASSYGTGWGGTFF. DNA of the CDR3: TGTGCCAGCAGTTACGGGACAGGGTGGGGTGGAACTTTCTTT.

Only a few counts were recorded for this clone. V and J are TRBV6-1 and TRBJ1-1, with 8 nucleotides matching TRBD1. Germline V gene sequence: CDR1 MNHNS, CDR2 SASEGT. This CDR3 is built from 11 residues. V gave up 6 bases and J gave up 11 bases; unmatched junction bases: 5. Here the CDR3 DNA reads TGTGCCAGCAGCCACAGGGGGGAGGCTTTCTTT. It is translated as CASSHRGEAFF.

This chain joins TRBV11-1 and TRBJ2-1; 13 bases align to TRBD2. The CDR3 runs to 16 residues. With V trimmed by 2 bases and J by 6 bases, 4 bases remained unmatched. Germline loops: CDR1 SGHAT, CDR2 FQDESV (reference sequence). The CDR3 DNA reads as TGTGCCAGCAGCTTAAGGACTAGCGGGGGTCCCAATGAGCAGTTCTTC. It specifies CASSLRTSGGPNEQFF.

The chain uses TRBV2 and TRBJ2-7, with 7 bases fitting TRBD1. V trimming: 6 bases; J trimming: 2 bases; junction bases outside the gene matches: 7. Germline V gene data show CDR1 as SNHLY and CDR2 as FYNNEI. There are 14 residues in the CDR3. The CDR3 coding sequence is TGTGCCAGCAGATTGGGACAGCTTACCTACGAGCAGTACTTC. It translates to CASRLGQLTYEQYF.

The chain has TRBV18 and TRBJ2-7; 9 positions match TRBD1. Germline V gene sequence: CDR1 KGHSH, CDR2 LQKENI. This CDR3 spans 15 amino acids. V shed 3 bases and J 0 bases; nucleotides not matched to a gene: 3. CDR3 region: CASSPGTGSSYEQYF. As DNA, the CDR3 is TGTGCCAGCTCACCTGGGACAGGGAGCTCCTACGAGCAGTACTTC.

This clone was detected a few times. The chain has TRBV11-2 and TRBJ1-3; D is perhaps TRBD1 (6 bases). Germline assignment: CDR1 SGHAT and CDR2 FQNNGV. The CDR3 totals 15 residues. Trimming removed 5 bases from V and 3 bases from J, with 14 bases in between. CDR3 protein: CASSPSTGLGNTIYF. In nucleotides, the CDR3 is TGTGCCAGCAGCCCTTCGACAGGACTTGGAAACACCATATATTTT. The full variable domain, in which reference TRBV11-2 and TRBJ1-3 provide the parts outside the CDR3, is EAGVAQSPRYKIIEKRQSVAFWCNPISGHATLYWYQQILGQGPKLLIQFQNNGVVDDSQLPKDRFSAERLKGVDSTLKIQPAKLEDSAVYLCASSPSTGLGNTIYFGEGSWLTVV.

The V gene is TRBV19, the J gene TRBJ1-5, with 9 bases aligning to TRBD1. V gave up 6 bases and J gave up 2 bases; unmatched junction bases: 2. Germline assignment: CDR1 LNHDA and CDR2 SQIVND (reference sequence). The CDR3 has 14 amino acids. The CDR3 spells CASSRTGGNQPQHF. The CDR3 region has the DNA TGTGCCAGTAGCCGGACAGGGGGCAATCAGCCCCAGCATTTT. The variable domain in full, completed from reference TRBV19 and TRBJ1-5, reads DGGITQSPKYLFRKEGQNVTLSCEQNLNHDAMYWYRQDPGQGLRLIYYSQIVNDFQKGDIAEGYSVSREKKESFPLTVTSAQKNPTAFYLCASSRTGGNQPQHFGDGTRLSIL.

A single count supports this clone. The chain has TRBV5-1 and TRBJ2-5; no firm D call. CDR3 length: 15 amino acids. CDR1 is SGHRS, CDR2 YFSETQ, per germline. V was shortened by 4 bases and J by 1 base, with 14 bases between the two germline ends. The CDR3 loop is CASSLDVLAQETQYF. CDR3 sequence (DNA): TGCGCCAGCAGCCTAGACGTTCTCGCCCAAGAGACCCAGTACTTC.

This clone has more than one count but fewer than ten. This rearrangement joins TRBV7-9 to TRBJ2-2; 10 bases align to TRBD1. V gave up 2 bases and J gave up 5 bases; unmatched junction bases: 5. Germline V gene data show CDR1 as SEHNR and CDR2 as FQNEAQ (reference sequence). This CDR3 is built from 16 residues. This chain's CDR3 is CASSLRDRGRTGELFF. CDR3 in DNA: TGTGCCAGCAGCTTACGGGACAGGGGAAGGACCGGGGAGCTGTTTTTT.

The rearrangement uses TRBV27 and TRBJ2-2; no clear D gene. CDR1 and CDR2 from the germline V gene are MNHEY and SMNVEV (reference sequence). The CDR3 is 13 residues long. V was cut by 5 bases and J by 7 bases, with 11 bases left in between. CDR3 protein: CASSPTRNGELFF. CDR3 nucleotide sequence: TGTGCCAGCAGTCCCACGAGGAACGGGGAGCTGTTTTTT.

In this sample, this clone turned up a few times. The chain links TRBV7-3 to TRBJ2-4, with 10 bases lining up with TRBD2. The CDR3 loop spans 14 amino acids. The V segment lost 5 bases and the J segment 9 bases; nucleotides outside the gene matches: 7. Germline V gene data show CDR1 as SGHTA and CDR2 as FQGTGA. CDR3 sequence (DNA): TGTGCCAGCAGCGCAGCGGGGGGGGTGGGCATTCAGTACTTC. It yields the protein CASSAAGGVGIQYF.

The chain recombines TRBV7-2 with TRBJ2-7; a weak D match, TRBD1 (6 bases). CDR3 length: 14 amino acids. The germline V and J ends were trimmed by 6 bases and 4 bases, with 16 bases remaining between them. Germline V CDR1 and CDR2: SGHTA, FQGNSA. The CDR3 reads CASSPQGRGYEQYF. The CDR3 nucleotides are TGTGCCAGCAGTCCACAGGGAAGGGGATACGAGCAGTACTTC.

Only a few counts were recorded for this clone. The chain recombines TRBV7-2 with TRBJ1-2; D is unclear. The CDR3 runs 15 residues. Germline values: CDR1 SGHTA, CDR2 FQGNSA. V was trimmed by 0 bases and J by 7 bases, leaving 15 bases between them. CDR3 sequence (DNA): TGTGCCAGCAGCTTAGCGGCAGGCGATCCGGTTGGCTACACCTTC. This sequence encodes CASSLAAGDPVGYTF.

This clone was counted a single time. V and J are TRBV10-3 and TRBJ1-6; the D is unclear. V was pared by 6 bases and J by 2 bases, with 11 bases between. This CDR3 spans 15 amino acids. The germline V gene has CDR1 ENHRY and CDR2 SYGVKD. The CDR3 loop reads CAISKTGTYNSPLHF. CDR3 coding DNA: TGTGCCATCAGCAAAACCGGGACCTATAATTCACCCCTCCACTTT.

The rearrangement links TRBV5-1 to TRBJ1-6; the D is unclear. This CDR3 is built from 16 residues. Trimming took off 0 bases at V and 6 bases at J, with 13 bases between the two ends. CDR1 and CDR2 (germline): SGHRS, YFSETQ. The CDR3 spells CASSLAAAVGNSPLHF. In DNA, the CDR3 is TGCGCCAGCAGCTTGGCCGCGGCAGTAGGTAATTCACCCCTCCACTTT.

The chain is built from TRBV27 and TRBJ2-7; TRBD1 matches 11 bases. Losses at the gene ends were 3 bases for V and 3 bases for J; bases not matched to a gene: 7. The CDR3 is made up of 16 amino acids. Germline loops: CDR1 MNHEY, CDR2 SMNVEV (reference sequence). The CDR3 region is CASSFHGQGANYEQYF. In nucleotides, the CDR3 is TGTGCCAGCAGTTTCCACGGACAGGGGGCTAACTACGAGCAGTACTTC.

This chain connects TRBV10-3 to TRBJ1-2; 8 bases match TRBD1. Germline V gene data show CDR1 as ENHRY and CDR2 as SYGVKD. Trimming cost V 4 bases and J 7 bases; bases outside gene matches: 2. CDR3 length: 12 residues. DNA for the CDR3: TGTGCCATCAGTGCAGGGGGCGGTGGCTACACCTTC. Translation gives CAISAGGGGYTF.

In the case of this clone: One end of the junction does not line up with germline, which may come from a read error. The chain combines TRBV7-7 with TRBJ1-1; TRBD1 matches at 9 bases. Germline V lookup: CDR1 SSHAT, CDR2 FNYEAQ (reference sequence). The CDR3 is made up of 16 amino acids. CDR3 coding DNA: TGTGCTAGCAGCTTACCGGGACAGGGACCGAACACTGAAGCTTTCTTT. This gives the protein CASSLPGQGPNTEAFF.

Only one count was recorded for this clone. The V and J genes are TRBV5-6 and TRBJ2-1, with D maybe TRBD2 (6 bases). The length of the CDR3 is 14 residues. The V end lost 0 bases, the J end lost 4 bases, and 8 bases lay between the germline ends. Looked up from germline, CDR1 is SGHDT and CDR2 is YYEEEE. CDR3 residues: CASSLEGTYNEQFF. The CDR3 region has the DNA TGTGCCAGCAGCTTGGAGGGGACTTACAATGAGCAGTTCTTC.

CDR3 in DNA: TGTGCCAGCTCACTGGACAGGGTGGGATGGAGCAATCAGCCCCAGCATTTT. It encodes CASSLDRVGWSNQPQHF. This rearrangement joins TRBV18 to TRBJ1-5; 8 nucleotides agree with TRBD1. The CDR3 length is 17 residues. Unmatched junction bases numbered 9, after V lost 4 bases and J lost 1 base. CDR1 KGHSH and CDR2 LQKENI come from the germline V gene.

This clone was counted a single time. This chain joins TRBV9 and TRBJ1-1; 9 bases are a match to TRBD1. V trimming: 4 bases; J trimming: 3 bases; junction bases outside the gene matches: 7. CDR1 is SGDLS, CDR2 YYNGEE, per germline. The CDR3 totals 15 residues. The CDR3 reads CASSPGTGKDTEAFF. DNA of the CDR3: TGTGCCAGCAGCCCTGGGACAGGGAAGGACACTGAAGCTTTCTTT.

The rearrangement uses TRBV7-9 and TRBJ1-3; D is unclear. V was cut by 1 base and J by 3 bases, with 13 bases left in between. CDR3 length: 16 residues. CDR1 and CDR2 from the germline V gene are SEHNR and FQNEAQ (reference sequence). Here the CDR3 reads CASSLDSGLRGNTIYF. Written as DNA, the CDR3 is TGTGCCAGCAGCTTAGATAGTGGGCTACGTGGAAACACCATATATTTT.

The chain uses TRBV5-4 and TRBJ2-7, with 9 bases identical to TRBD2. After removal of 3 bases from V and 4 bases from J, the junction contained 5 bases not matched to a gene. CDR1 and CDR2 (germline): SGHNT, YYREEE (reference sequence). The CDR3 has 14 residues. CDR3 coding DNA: TGTGCCAGCAGCTCTTCGACTAGCGGTTACGAGCAGTACTTC. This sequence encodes CASSSSTSGYEQYF.

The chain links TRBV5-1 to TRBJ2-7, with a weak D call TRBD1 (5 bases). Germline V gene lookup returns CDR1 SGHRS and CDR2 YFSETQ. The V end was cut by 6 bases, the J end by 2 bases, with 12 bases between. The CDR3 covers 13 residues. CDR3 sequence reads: CASKVGPTYEQYF. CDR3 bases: TGCGCCAGCAAGGTGGGGCCCACCTACGAGCAGTACTTC. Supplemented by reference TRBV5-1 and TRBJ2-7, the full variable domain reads KAGVTQTPRYLIKTRGQQVTLSCSPISGHRSVSWYQQTPGQGLQFLFEYFSETQRNKGNFPGRFSGRQFSNSRSEMNVSTLELGDSALYLCASKVGPTYEQYFGPGTRLTVT.

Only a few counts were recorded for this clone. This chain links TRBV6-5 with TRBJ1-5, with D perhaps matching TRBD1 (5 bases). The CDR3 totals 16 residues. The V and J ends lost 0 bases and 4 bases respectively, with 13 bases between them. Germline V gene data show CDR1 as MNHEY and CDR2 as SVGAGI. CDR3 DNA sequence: TGTGCCAGCAGTTACTCGGGGACTTATGGGAATCAGCCCCAGCATTTT. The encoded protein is CASSYSGTYGNQPQHF.

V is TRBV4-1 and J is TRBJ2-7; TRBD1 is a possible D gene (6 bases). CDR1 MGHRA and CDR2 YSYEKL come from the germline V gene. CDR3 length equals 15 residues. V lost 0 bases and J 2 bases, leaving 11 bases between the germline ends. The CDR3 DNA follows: TGCGCCAGCAGCCAAGATTGGGGGCTCCCCTACGAGCAGTACTTC. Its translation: CASSQDWGLPYEQYF.